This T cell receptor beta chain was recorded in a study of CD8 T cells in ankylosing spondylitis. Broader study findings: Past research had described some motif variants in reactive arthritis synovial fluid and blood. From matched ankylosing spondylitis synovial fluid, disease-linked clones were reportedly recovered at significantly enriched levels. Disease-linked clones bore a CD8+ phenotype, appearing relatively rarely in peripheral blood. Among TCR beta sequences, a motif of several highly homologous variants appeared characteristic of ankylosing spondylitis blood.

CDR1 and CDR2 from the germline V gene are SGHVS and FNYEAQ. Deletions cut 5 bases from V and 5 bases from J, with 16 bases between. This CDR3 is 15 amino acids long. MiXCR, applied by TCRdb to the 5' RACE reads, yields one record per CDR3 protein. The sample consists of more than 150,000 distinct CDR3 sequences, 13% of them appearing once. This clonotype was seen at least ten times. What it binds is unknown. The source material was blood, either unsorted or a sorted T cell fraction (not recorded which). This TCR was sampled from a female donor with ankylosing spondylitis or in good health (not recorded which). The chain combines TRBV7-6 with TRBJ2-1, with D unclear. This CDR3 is CASSRLTSPDNEQFF. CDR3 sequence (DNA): TGTGCCAGCAGCAGGCTGACGTCACCGGACAATGAGCAGTTCTTC.